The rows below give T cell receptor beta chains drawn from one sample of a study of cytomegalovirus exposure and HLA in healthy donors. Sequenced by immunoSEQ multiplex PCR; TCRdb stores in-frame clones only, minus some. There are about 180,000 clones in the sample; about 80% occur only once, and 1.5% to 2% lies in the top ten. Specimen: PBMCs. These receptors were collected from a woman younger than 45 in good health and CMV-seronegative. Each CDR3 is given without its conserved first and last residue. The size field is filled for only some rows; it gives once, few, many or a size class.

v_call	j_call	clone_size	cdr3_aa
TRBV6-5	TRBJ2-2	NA	ASGSMGLAVGELF
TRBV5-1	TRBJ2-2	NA	ASSFEPGETGELF
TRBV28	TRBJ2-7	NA	ASLDRRNYEQY
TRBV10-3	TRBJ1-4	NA	AISGTTNEKLF
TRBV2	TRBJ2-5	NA	ASSSGDRSGGETQY
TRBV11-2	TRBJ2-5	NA	ASSYTSGQETQY
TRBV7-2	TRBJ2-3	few	ASSTVPGVTDTQY
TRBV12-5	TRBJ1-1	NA	ASFYAIGTEAF
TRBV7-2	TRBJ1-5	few	ASSFSQGFGQPQH
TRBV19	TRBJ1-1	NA	ASSFQGIGEAF
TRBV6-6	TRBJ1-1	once	ASSRTGVEAF
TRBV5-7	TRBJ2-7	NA	ASSCIAGTGSTYEQY
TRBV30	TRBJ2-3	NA	AWSVSFATDTQY
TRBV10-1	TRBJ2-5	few	ASSDGGGQETQY
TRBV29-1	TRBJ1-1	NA	SVVPDRGNTEAF
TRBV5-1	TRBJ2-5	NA	ASSLGASGEETQY
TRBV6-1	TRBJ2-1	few	ASSDPGLIRNEQF
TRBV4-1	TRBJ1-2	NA	ASSLLTGTGANYGYT
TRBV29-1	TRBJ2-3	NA	SVEGEGRADTQY
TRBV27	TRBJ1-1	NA	ASSPGQGLNTEAF
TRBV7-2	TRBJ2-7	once	ASSSRAPSGGAYEQY
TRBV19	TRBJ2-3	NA	ASSIVGGGPTDTQY
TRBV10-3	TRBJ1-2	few	AISEAGGDYGYT
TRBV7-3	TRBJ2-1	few	ASSSPPTKNNEQF
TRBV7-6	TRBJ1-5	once	ASSLGQALGNQPQH
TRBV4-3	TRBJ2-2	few	ASSQGTGEDGELF
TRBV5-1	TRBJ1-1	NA	ASSSIRGNTEAF
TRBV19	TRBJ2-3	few	ASRSTGTGSTDTQY
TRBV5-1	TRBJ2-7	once	ASSFSANLQGQELYEQY
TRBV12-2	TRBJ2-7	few	ASRLRRRMCGQY
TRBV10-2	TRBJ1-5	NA	ASSEPQLSSQPQH
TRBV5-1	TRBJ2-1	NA	ASKGGWGSNEQF
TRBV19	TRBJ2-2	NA	ASTRGLAGVNTGELF
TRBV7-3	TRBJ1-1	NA	ASSLTAPSENTEAF
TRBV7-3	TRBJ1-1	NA	ASSPSGGRTEAF
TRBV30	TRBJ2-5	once	AWSVLGLAGGGETQY
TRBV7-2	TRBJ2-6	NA	ASSLAPGGSGANVLT
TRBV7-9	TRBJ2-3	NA	ASSLASGGAYTQY
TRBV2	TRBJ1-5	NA	ASSLTGGGQPQH
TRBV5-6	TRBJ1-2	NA	ASSLAGRTGGGYT
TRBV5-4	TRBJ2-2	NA	ASSTAGGDNTGELF
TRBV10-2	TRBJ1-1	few	ASSESGISEGITEAF
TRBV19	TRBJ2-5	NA	ASSIRPNRVEETQY
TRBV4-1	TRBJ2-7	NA	ASSRGQGAGEQY
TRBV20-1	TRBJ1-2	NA	SGTGADGYT
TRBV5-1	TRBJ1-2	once	ASSPASQGASHGYT